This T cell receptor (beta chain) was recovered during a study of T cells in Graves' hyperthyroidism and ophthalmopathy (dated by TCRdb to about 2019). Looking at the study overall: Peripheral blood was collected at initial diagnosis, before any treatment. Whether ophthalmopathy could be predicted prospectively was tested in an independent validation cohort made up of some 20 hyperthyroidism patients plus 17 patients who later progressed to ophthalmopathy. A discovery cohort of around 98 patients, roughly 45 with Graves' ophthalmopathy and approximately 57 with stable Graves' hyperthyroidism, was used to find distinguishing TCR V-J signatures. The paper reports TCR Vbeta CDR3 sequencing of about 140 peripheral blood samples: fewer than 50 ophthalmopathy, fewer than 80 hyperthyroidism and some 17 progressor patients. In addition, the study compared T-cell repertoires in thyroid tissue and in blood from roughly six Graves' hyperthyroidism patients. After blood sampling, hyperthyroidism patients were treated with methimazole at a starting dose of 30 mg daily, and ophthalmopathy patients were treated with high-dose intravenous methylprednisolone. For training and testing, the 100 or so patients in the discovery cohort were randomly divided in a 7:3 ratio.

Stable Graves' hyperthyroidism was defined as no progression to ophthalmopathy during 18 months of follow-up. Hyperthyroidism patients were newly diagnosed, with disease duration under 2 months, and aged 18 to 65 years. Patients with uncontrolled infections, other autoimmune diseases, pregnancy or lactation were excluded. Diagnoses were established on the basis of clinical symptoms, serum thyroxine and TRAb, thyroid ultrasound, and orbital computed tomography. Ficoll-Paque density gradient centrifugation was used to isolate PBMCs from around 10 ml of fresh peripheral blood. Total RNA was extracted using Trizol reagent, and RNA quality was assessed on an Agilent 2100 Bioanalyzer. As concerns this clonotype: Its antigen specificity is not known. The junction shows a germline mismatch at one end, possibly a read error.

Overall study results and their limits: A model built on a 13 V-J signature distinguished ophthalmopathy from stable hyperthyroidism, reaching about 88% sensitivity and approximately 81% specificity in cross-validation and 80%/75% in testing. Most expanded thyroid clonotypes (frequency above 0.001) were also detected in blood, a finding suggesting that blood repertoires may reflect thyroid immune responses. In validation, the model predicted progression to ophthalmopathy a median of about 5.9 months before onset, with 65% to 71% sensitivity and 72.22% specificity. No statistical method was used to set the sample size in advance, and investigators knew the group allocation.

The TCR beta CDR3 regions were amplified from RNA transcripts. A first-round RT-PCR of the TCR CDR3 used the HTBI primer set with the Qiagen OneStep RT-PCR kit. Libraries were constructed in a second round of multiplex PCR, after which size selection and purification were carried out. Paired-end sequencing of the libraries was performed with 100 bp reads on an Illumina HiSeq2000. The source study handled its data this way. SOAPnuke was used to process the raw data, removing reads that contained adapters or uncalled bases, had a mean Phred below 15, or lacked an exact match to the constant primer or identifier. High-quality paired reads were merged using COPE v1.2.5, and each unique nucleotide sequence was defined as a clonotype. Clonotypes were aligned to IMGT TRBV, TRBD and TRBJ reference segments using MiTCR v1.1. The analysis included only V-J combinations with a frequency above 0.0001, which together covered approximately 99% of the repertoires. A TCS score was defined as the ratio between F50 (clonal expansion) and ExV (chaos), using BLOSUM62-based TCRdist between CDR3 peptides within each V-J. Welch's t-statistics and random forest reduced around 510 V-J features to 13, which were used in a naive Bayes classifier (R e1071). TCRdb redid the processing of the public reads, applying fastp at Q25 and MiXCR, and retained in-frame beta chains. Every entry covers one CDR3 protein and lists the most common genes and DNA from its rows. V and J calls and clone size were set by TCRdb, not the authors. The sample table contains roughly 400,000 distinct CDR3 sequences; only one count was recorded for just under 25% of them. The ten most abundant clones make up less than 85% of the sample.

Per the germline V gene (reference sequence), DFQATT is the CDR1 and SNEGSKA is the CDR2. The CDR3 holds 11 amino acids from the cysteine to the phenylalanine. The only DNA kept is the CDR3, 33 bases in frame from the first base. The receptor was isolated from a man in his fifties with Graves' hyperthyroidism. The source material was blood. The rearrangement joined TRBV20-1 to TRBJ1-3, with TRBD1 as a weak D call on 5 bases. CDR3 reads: CSAGATDRLHF. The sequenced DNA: TGCAGTGCAGGGGCCACTGACCGCTTACATTTT.